These 28 T cell receptor beta chains share one sample of origin, sequenced in a study of T cell repertoires in ileal Crohn's disease. Time point given: neoterminal ileum biopsy at postoperative endoscopy, about 6 months after surgery. TCRdb's table, derived via immunoSEQ multiplex PCR, lists solely in-frame clones and lacks some. This sample yields 15,000 or so clones, of which about three quarters are seen a single time; approximately 4% belongs to the top ten. The sequencing input was ileal tissue. Source of these receptors: an adult with Crohn's disease.

V is TRBV27 and J is TRBJ2-1, with 9 bases aligning to TRBD2. V trimming: 7 bases; J trimming: 7 bases; junction bases outside the gene matches: 5. The V gene's germline CDR1 is MNHEY and CDR2 SMNVEV (reference sequence). The CDR3 has 13 amino acids. For the CDR3, the DNA is TGTGCCAGCATCGGACTAGCGTCGAATGAGCAGTTCTTC. Translating it yields CASIGLASNEQFF.

The chain has TRBV6-5 and TRBJ2-2; 8 bases agree with TRBD2. Per the germline V gene, CDR1 is MNHEY and CDR2 is SVGAGI. After removal of 8 bases from V and 1 base from J, the junction contained 3 bases not matched to a gene. The CDR3 is 14 amino acids. The CDR3 protein is CASCRGGNTGELFF. For the CDR3, the DNA is TGTGCCAGCTGTCGGGGGGGGAACACCGGGGAGCTGTTTTTT.

This sequence joins TRBV28 and TRBJ1-2, with TRBD1 matching over 8 bases. The CDR3 is 14 amino acids. The V gene's germline CDR1 is MDHEN and CDR2 SYDVKM. J was trimmed by 1 base and V by 5 bases; bases with no gene match: 3. CDR3 sequence (DNA): TGTGCCAGCAGTCGGACAGGGCTTAACTATGGCTACACCTTC. This encodes CASSRTGLNYGYTF.

CDR3 sequence reads: CASSQQTIANTGELFF. The DNA of the CDR3 is TGCGCCAGCAGCCAGCAGACAATCGCGAACACCGGGGAGCTGTTTTTT. The rearrangement uses TRBV4-3 and TRBJ2-2; no definite D call. CDR1 and CDR2 (germline): LGHNA, YSLEER. Trimming shortened V by 3 bases and J by 0 bases, and 11 bases separated the two germline ends. CDR3 length: 16 amino acids.

This chain links TRBV7-8 with TRBJ2-2; TRBD2 aligns across 13 bases. The CDR3 has 18 amino acids. V dropped 0 bases and J dropped 7; count of bases not matched to a gene: 8. Germline CDR1 and CDR2: SGHVS and FQNEAQ. In DNA, the CDR3 is TGTGCCAGCAGCTTAGCCCTTAGGACTAGCGGGAGTTTCGGGGAGCTGTTTTTT. Protein product: CASSLALRTSGSFGELFF.

This chain links TRBV28 with TRBJ1-4; D not resolved. The CDR3 is 13 residues long. The germline V gene has CDR1 MDHEN and CDR2 SYDVKM. Deletions cut 5 bases from V and 13 bases from J, with 17 bases between. The CDR3 spells CASSIWTGQILFF. CDR3 nucleotide sequence: TGTGCCAGCAGTATTTGGACGGGCCAAATACTGTTTTTT.

This chain connects TRBV21-1 to TRBJ2-6; the table names TRBD1, a call not compared with the DNA. TRBV21-1 is marked as a pseudogene. This CDR3 is 19 amino acids long. CDR3 bases: TGTGCCAGCCATTGCCGGTTCAGGGGACCCAGCTCTGGGGCCAACGTCCTGACTTTC. Its protein is CASHCRFRGPSSGANVLTF.

This chain links TRBV28 with TRBJ2-2; D is perhaps TRBD1 (6 bases). V was trimmed by 3 bases and J by 5 bases, leaving 22 bases between them. This CDR3 contains 18 residues. Germline values: CDR1 MDHEN, CDR2 SYDVKM. The CDR3 DNA follows: TGTGCCAGCAGTTTGTTAAAACCAGGGGCCGTAGGAACCGGGGAGCTGTTTTTT. Its translation is CASSLLKPGAVGTGELFF.

J is TRBJ2-1 and V is TRBV11-2, with D maybe TRBD2 (6 bases). V was clipped by 2 bases and J by 2 bases, with 13 bases between them. This CDR3 spans 16 amino acids. Per germline, CDR1 SGHAT and CDR2 FQNNGV. The CDR3 DNA reads as TGTGCCAGCAGCTTATACGGGAGTCTAACCTACAATGAGCAGTTCTTC. Its translation is CASSLYGSLTYNEQFF.

The DNA of the CDR3 is TGTGCCAGCAGCCCGGGACTAGCGAAATACAATGAGCAGTTCTTC. Encoded protein: CASSPGLAKYNEQFF. The chain has TRBV5-6 and TRBJ2-1; 10 bases map to TRBD2. The CDR3 length is 15 residues. J lost 4 bases, V lost 4 bases, and 5 bases had no gene match. The V gene's germline CDR1 is SGHDT and CDR2 YYEEEE. The whole variable domain, filled in from reference TRBV5-6 and TRBJ2-1, reads DAGVTQSPTHLIKTRGQQVTLRCSPKSGHDTVSWYQQALGQGPQFIFQYYEEEERQRGNFPDRFSGHQFPNYSSELNVNALLLGDSALYLCASSPGLAKYNEQFFGPGTRLTVL.

The V and J genes are TRBV28 and TRBJ2-5, with D possibly TRBD2 on 6 matching bases. V shed 6 bases and J shed 5 bases, with 19 bases lying between them. The CDR3 has 15 amino acids. Germline V CDR1 and CDR2: MDHEN, SYDVKM. In DNA, the CDR3 is TGTGCCAGCAGACAACGGGACTGGGGCGGTGAGACCCAGTACTTC. Translation: CASRQRDWGGETQYF.

This clone appeared once. This chain links TRBV5-4 with TRBJ1-3, with D unresolved. CDR3 size: 14 residues. CDR1 is SGHNT and CDR2 is YYREEE in the germline V gene (reference sequence). V lost 2 bases to trimming and J lost 2 bases, with 8 bases between them. The CDR3 loop is CASSFWGTGNTIYF. The CDR3 DNA reads as TGTGCCAGCAGCTTCTGGGGTACTGGAAACACCATATATTTT.

The table lists this clone with a few counts. The rearrangement uses TRBV18 and TRBJ1-4; 7 positions agree with TRBD1. This CDR3 spans 13 amino acids. Looked up from germline, CDR1 is KGHSH and CDR2 is LQKENI. Germline trimming cut 4 bases from V and 7 bases from J; bases unmatched to any gene: 3. DNA for the CDR3: TGTGCCAGCTCACTTAACAGGGGTGAAAAACTGTTTTTT. This codes for CASSLNRGEKLFF.

V and J are TRBV15 and TRBJ1-5; D is ambiguous. The germline V and J ends were trimmed by 0 bases and 7 bases, with 4 bases remaining between them. The CDR3 extends over 12 amino acids. CDR1 and CDR2 (germline): LNHNV, YYDKDF (reference sequence). CDR3 loop: CATSRDYQPQHF. For the CDR3, the DNA is TGTGCCACCAGCAGAGATTACCAGCCCCAGCATTTT.

V is TRBV7-2 and J is TRBJ1-6; D not resolved. This CDR3 region has 15 residues. Per germline, CDR1 SGHTA and CDR2 FQGNSA. V dropped 1 base and J dropped 2 bases, with 6 bases sitting between them. CDR3 loop: CASSLGDTYNSPLHF. CDR3 bases: TGTGCCAGCAGCTTAGGCGATACCTATAATTCACCCCTCCACTTT.

This chain uses TRBV2 with TRBJ2-5, with 10 bases aligning to TRBD2. The germline V gene has CDR1 SNHLY and CDR2 FYNNEI. J lost 5 bases, V lost 6 bases, and 12 bases had no gene match. This CDR3 contains 16 residues. CDR3 in DNA: TGTGCCAGCAGCGCCCATACGGGACTAGCGTCGGAGACCCAGTACTTC. This encodes CASSAHTGLASETQYF.

V is TRBV29-1 and J is TRBJ2-2, with TRBD1 identical over 8 bases. Germline values: CDR1 SQVTM, CDR2 ANQGSEA. With V trimmed by 6 bases and J by 0 bases, 9 bases remained unmatched. CDR3 length: 16 amino acids. The DNA of the CDR3 is TGCAGCGTCCGCCCACAGGGGGTGACGAACACCGGGGAGCTGTTTTTT. It translates to CSVRPQGVTNTGELFF.

This chain joins TRBV6-6 and TRBJ1-1; D is unresolved. The CDR3 spans 11 residues. Trimming cost V 4 bases and J 3 bases, with 3 bases left between them. Germline CDR1 MNHNY, CDR2 SVGAGI (reference sequence). CDR3 nucleotide sequence: TGTGCCAGCAGTTTTTACACTGAAGCTTTCTTT. Its translation is CASSFYTEAFF.

The rearrangement joins TRBV6-5 to TRBJ1-5; 8 positions match TRBD1. From germline, CDR1 is MNHEY and CDR2 SVGAGI. Trimming at V came to 6 bases and at J to 6 bases, leaving 10 bases not matched to a gene. This CDR3 comprises 15 residues. CDR3 loop: CASRRSGGRGQPQHF. CDR3 in DNA: TGTGCCAGCAGGCGATCAGGGGGCAGGGGTCAGCCCCAGCATTTT.

The CDR3 sequence is CASSEWAKFEQFF. The DNA for the CDR3 is TGTGCCAGCAGTGAATGGGCAAAATTCGAGCAGTTCTTC. The rearrangement links TRBV25-1 to TRBJ2-1, with D uncertain. This CDR3 region has 13 residues. Trimming cost V 1 base and J 10 bases, with 11 bases left between them. CDR1 is MGHDK and CDR2 is SYGVNS in the germline V gene.

The rearrangement links TRBV6-1 to TRBJ2-7; D might be TRBD1 or TRBD2, each matching 5 bases. Germline CDR1 and CDR2: MNHNS and SASEGT. Trimming removed 1 base from V and 4 bases from J, with 14 bases in between. The length of the CDR3 is 15 residues. The CDR3 protein is CASSEGEAGRYEQYF. The CDR3 DNA sequence: TGTGCCAGCAGTGAAGGAGAAGCAGGGAGATACGAGCAGTACTTC.

CDR3 protein: CASSPDGGEAFF. CDR3 nucleotides: TGTGCCAGCAGCCCGGATGGGGGGGAAGCTTTCTTT. The rearrangement uses TRBV9 and TRBJ1-1; D may be TRBD1 (5 bases). The CDR3 has 12 residues. Per germline, CDR1 SGDLS and CDR2 YYNGEE. Trimming removed 4 bases from V and 8 bases from J, with 12 bases in between.

The sample holds one count of this clone. The chain has TRBV7-8 and TRBJ2-7; 8 positions agree with TRBD2. The tail of the sequence fits TRBJ2-1 better, so the J call may be wrong. CDR3 length: 15 amino acids. Germline CDR1 and CDR2: SGHVS and FQNEAQ. The CDR3 loop reads CASSLPGGTLNEQFF. CDR3 nucleotides: TGTGCCAGCAGCTTACCGGGGGGGACCTTGAATGAGCAGTTCTTC.

The chain combines TRBV2 with TRBJ2-1; 9 bases line up with TRBD2. This CDR3 is built from 21 residues. In germline, CDR1 is SNHLY, CDR2 FYNNEI. V gave up 7 bases and J gave up 0 bases; unmatched junction bases: 22. The CDR3 DNA sequence: TGTGCCAGCACTGGGCCTAGCGGGGATGAAAGGGGCTGGAGCTCCTACAATGAGCAGTTCTTC. Protein: CASTGPSGDERGWSSYNEQFF.

About this clone itself: Its ends do not fully match the called genes, so a read error is possible. The J gene is TRBJ2-2, the V gene TRBV7-3, with TRBD1 matching over 9 bases. The CDR3 is made up of 16 amino acids. Germline V gene lookup returns CDR1 SGHTA and CDR2 FQGTGA. CDR3 sequence: CASSLMGTGNPGELFF. Here the CDR3 DNA reads TGTGCCAGCAGCTTAATGGGGACAGGGAACCCCGGGGAGCTGTTTTTT.

CDR3 sequence reads: CASSSRAGAYEQYF. CDR3 sequence (DNA): TGTGCCAGCAGCTCTCGGGCAGGGGCCTACGAGCAGTACTTC. This rearrangement joins TRBV7-2 to TRBJ2-7, with D tentatively TRBD1 (6 bases). Germline V CDR1 and CDR2: SGHTA, FQGNSA. This CDR3 has 14 residues. With 4 bases removed from V and 2 bases from J, the gap between germline ends came to 12 bases.

The J gene is TRBJ2-7, the V gene TRBV7-8, with 8 bases fitting TRBD2. Per germline, CDR1 SGHVS and CDR2 FQNEAQ. The CDR3 covers 14 residues. With V trimmed by 2 bases and J by 7 bases, 7 bases remained unmatched. CDR3 DNA sequence: TGTGCCAGCAGCTTAAGGGCACGGGGGGGGGAGCAGTACTTC. It codes for CASSLRARGGEQYF. Together with reference TRBV7-8 and TRBJ2-7, the CDR3 gives the full variable domain: GAGVSQSPRYKVAKRGQDVALRCDPISGHVSLFWYQQALGQGPEFLTYFQNEAQLDKSGLPSDRFFAERPEGSVSTLKIQRTQQEDSAVYLCASSLRARGGEQYFGPGTRLTVT.

The chain couples TRBV28 to TRBJ1-1, with a weak D call TRBD1 (6 bases). The ends were cut back, 5 bases at V and 1 base at J, with 11 bases in the middle. CDR1 and CDR2 (germline): MDHEN, SYDVKM. This CDR3 is 14 amino acids long. CDR3 protein: CASSPGQRNTEAFF. The CDR3 nucleotides read TGTGCCAGCAGTCCCGGACAGCGGAACACTGAAGCTTTCTTT.